Shown below are 30 T cell receptor beta chains from a single sample sequenced in a study of T cell responses to AZD1222 COVID-19 vaccine. Sequenced by immunoSEQ multiplex PCR; TCRdb stores in-frame clones only, minus some. The sample shows fewer than 200,000 clones, 92% of them seen only once. The specimen comprised peripheral blood, sampled on day 0 of AZD1222 vaccination. These receptors were taken from an adult in good health.

The chain couples TRBV6-6 to TRBJ2-5, with 8 positions matching TRBD1. The V and J ends lost 7 bases and 5 bases, in that order; junction bases with no gene match: 18. The CDR3 is 17 residues long. CDR1 MNHNY and CDR2 SVGAGI come from the germline V gene (reference sequence). In DNA form, the CDR3 reads TGTGCCAGCATTCGGGCAGGGGGCGCGGTGGTTGGGGAGACCCAGTACTTC. Its protein is CASIRAGGAVVGETQYF.

The V and J genes are TRBV21-1 and TRBJ1-4. TRBV21-1 is labeled a pseudogene. The CDR3 has 16 residues. For the CDR3, the DNA is TGTGCCAGCGGGAGACGGGACCGAACAACTAATGAAAAACTGTTTTTT. Residues: CASGRRDRTTNEKLFF.

This sequence joins TRBV6-1 and TRBJ2-1; 7 nucleotides match TRBD1. Looked up from germline, CDR1 is MNHNS and CDR2 is SASEGT. The length of the CDR3 is 16 residues. J was trimmed by 4 bases and V by 2 bases; bases with no gene match: 8. The CDR3 sequence is CASSEFAGGRYNEQFF. The DNA for the CDR3 is TGTGCCAGCAGTGAATTCGCAGGGGGACGATACAATGAGCAGTTCTTC.

The chain combines TRBV5-4 with TRBJ1-2, with D possibly matching TRBD1 (6 bases). The CDR3 is made up of 17 amino acids. V was pared by 0 bases and J by 0 bases, with 15 bases between. Germline loops: CDR1 SGHNT, CDR2 YYREEE (reference sequence). CDR3: CASSLAGQSPANYGYTF. CDR3 nucleotide sequence: TGTGCCAGCAGCTTGGCAGGACAGTCCCCGGCTAACTATGGCTACACCTTC.

In this sample, this clone turned up once. The chain recombines TRBV12-3 or TRBV12-4 with TRBJ2-7; the D is unclear. The length of the CDR3 is 11 residues. The V end lost 8 bases, the J end lost 3 bases, and 8 bases lay between the germline ends. CDR3 protein: CASSGDYEQYF. The CDR3 DNA reads TGTGCCAGCTCGGGCGACTACGAGCAGTACTTC.

The chain combines TRBV6-5 with TRBJ1-1; D remains ambiguous. This CDR3 is 15 amino acids long. Between the trimmed V and J ends, which lost 2 bases and 0 bases, there was a span of 10 bases. From germline, CDR1 is MNHEY and CDR2 SVGAGI. CDR3 loop: CASSYEGSLNTEAFF. The CDR3 DNA reads as TGTGCCAGCAGTTACGAAGGATCCCTGAACACTGAAGCTTTCTTT.

A few counts support this clone. The chain combines TRBV6-5 with TRBJ2-5; 8 nucleotides agree with TRBD1. This CDR3 is built from 14 residues. V lost 5 bases and J lost 5; bases outside the gene matches: 7. Germline V gene sequence: CDR1 MNHEY, CDR2 SVGAGI. In DNA, the CDR3 is TGTGCCAGCAGTATCCGACAGGGGAAGGAGACCCAGTACTTC. It translates to CASSIRQGKETQYF.

The rearrangement uses TRBV10-3 and TRBJ1-4, with a tentative D call TRBD1 (6 bases). The CDR3 contains 14 residues. The germline V and J ends were trimmed by 6 bases and 8 bases, with 16 bases remaining between them. Germline CDR1 reads ENHRY; CDR2 reads SYGVKD. The CDR3 is CAIRSGHRGEKLFF. The CDR3 DNA follows: TGTGCCATCAGGTCGGGACACCGTGGCGAAAAACTGTTTTTT.

This sequence joins TRBV27 and TRBJ1-1; D remains ambiguous. Trimming left V 6 bases short and J 3 bases short, with 11 bases between. Germline loops: CDR1 MNHEY, CDR2 SMNVEV (reference sequence). The CDR3 covers 13 residues. CDR3 coding DNA: TGTGCCAGCAGCCCAAACTGGGACACTGAAGCTTTCTTT. It translates to CASSPNWDTEAFF.

V gene TRBV19 combines with J gene TRBJ1-5; possibly TRBD1 for D (5 bases). The V end was cut by 8 bases, the J end by 1 base, with 18 bases between. The germline V gene has CDR1 LNHDA and CDR2 SQIVND (reference sequence). The CDR3 is 16 residues long. The CDR3 sequence is CASRPSWGDSNQPQHF. CDR3 nucleotide sequence: TGTGCCAGTCGACCCAGCTGGGGGGACAGCAATCAGCCCCAGCATTTT.

The J gene is TRBJ1-2, the V gene TRBV12-5; 8 bases map to TRBD1. From germline, CDR1 is LGHNT and CDR2 FRNRAP. This CDR3 is built from 16 residues. V shed 5 bases and J 7 bases; nucleotides not matched to a gene: 15. The DNA of the CDR3 is TGTGCTAGTGGTAGCATGTTTCACGGGACAGGCGCTGGCTACACCTTC. It translates to CASGSMFHGTGAGYTF. Full variable domain (remainder filled in from reference TRBV12-5 and TRBJ1-2): DARVTQTPRHKVTEMGQEVTMRCQPILGHNTVFWYRQTMMQGLELLAYFRNRAPLDDSGMPKDRFSAEMPDATLATLKIQPSEPRDSAVYFCASGSMFHGTGAGYTFGSGTRLTVV.

This clone was counted a few times. V is TRBV2 and J is TRBJ1-4; D is uncertain. CDR1 and CDR2 (germline): SNHLY, FYNNEI. Trimming pared 4 bases from V and 10 bases from J, leaving 4 bases between. CDR3 length: 10 amino acids. Written as DNA, the CDR3 is TGTGCCAGCAGTGTTGTAAAACTGTTTTTT. It encodes CASSVVKLFF.

This chain joins TRBV6-1 and TRBJ2-2; no reliable D call. The V end lost 4 bases, the J end lost 6 bases, and 21 bases lay between the germline ends. CDR1 and CDR2 from the germline V gene are MNHNS and SASEGT. This CDR3 has 17 residues. For the CDR3, the DNA is TGTGCCAGCAGTGCCCGGACCCTATACCAGTTGGCCGGGGAGCTGTTTTTT. Residues: CASSARTLYQLAGELFF.

The chain joins TRBV10-1 to TRBJ2-1; TRBD2 matches 11 bases. Germline CDR1 WNHNN, CDR2 SYGVQD (reference sequence). This CDR3 is 14 amino acids long. V lost 3 bases to trimming and J lost 12 bases; unmatched junction nucleotides: 7. CDR3 sequence reads: CASSEPTSGGRQFF. In nucleotides, the CDR3 is TGCGCCAGCAGTGAACCAACTAGCGGGGGTCGGCAGTTCTTC.

The rearrangement uses TRBV5-1 and TRBJ2-7; D possibly matches TRBD1 or TRBD2 (5 bases each). CDR1 SGHRS and CDR2 YFSETQ come from the germline V gene. The CDR3 covers 14 residues. Trimming took 2 bases from V and 2 from J, leaving 11 bases between them. The CDR3 DNA reads TGCGCCAGCAGCTTATCCCAGGGACCCTACGAGCAGTACTTC. Translated, it gives CASSLSQGPYEQYF.

The genes are TRBV2 and TRBJ2-3; 8 nucleotides line up with TRBD1. After removal of 4 bases from V and 4 bases from J, the junction contained 10 bases not matched to a gene. The germline CDR1 and CDR2 sequences are SNHLY and FYNNEI. The CDR3 runs 16 residues. CDR3: CASSVIGQGAADTQYF. CDR3 DNA: TGTGCCAGCAGTGTTATTGGCCAGGGGGCCGCAGATACGCAGTATTTT.

As concerns this clone: An end of the junction does not agree with germline; a read error may underlie this. This chain links TRBV10-2 with TRBJ1-2; maybe TRBD1 (6 bases). Germline CDR1 and CDR2: WSHSY and SAAADI. The CDR3 contains 15 residues. In nucleotides, the CDR3 is TGCCCCAGCAGTCAACCCCGGGGGCTCTACTATGGCTACACCTTC. Protein sequence: CPSSQPRGLYYGYTF.

V gene TRBV7-6 combines with J gene TRBJ2-6; D is tentatively TRBD1 or TRBD2 (5 bases each). The CDR3 consists of 15 residues. Germline assignment: CDR1 SGHVS and CDR2 FNYEAQ. The V gene lost 5 bases and the J gene lost 4 bases, with 12 bases spanning the gap. The CDR3 DNA sequence: TGTGCCAGCAGCCCCCCCGGGGCCGGGGCCAACGTCCTGACTTTC. Encoded protein: CASSPPGAGANVLTF.

A remark on this clone: The identical CDR3 is also encoded by other nucleotide sequences in the sample. The J gene is TRBJ2-3, the V gene TRBV9; D may be TRBD1 or TRBD2 (7 bases each). The CDR3 contains 15 residues. The germline gives CDR1 SGDLS, CDR2 YYNGEE. Trimming stripped 0 bases from V and 5 bases from J, with 13 bases between. In DNA, the CDR3 is TGTGCCAGCAGCGTAGAAGGCAGGGGGGGAGATACGCAGTATTTT. This sequence encodes CASSVEGRGGDTQYF.

V and J are TRBV5-1 and TRBJ2-7; D uncertain. The CDR3 consists of 14 residues. Per the germline V gene, CDR1 is SGHRS and CDR2 is YFSETQ. The V and J ends lost 0 bases and 6 bases respectively, with 13 bases between them. CDR3 residues: CASSLGQTLREQYF. Here the CDR3 DNA reads TGCGCCAGCAGCTTGGGACAAACGCTGCGCGAGCAGTACTTC. Full variable domain (outside the CDR3, taken from reference TRBV5-1 and TRBJ2-7): KAGVTQTPRYLIKTRGQQVTLSCSPISGHRSVSWYQQTPGQGLQFLFEYFSETQRNKGNFPGRFSGRQFSNSRSEMNVSTLELGDSALYLCASSLGQTLREQYFGPGTRLTVT.

The rearrangement links TRBV18 to TRBJ1-4; 7 bases fit TRBD1. CDR3 length: 13 amino acids. Germline V gene data show CDR1 as KGHSH and CDR2 as LQKENI. Germline trimming cut 6 bases from V and 7 bases from J; bases unmatched to any gene: 5. The CDR3 DNA sequence: TGTGCCAGCTCGGCCGGGGACAGTGAAAAACTGTTTTTT. This gives the protein CASSAGDSEKLFF.

This sequence joins TRBV19 and TRBJ2-2, with 8 bases identical to TRBD1. V was clipped by 6 bases and J by 3 bases; unmatched bases: 3. This CDR3 is built from 14 residues. Germline V lookup: CDR1 LNHDA, CDR2 SQIVND (reference sequence). The CDR3 is CASRDRAYTGELFF. The CDR3 DNA sequence: TGTGCCAGTAGGGACAGGGCATACACCGGGGAGCTGTTTTTT. Full variable domain (missing parts from reference TRBV19 and TRBJ2-2): DGGITQSPKYLFRKEGQNVTLSCEQNLNHDAMYWYRQDPGQGLRLIYYSQIVNDFQKGDIAEGYSVSREKKESFPLTVTSAQKNPTAFYLCASRDRAYTGELFFGEGSRLTVL.

This chain links TRBV12-3 or TRBV12-4 with TRBJ1-1; D remains unclear. V lost 6 bases and J lost 7, with 12 bases in between. The CDR3 contains 12 residues. The CDR3 sequence: CASSQRGIEAFF. CDR3 coding DNA: TGTGCCAGCAGCCAGCGCGGGATTGAAGCTTTCTTT.

V gene TRBV19 combines with J gene TRBJ2-7; 11 bases match TRBD2. V lost 9 bases to trimming and J lost 4 bases; unmatched junction nucleotides: 2. This CDR3 contains 12 residues. CDR1 LNHDA and CDR2 SQIVND come from the germline V gene (reference sequence). In nucleotides, the CDR3 is TGTGCCAGCGGGACTAGCGGATACGAGCAGTACTTC. Residues: CASGTSGYEQYF.

The rearrangement joins TRBV30 to TRBJ1-6; 11 bases align to TRBD1. The CDR3 sequence is 15 residues long. Per germline, CDR1 GTSNPN and CDR2 SVGIG (reference sequence). The V segment lost 2 bases and the J segment 7 bases; nucleotides outside the gene matches: 4. The CDR3 sequence: CAWSPGQGANSPLHF. DNA of the CDR3: TGTGCCTGGAGTCCTGGACAGGGGGCGAATTCACCCCTCCACTTT. The variable domain in full, completed from reference TRBV30 and TRBJ1-6, reads SQTIHQWPATLVQPVGSPLSLECTVEGTSNPNLYWYRQAAGRGLQLLFYSVGIGQISSEVPQNLSASRPQDRQFILSSKKLLLSDSGFYLCAWSPGQGANSPLHFGNGTRLTVT.

The chain recombines TRBV16 with TRBJ2-7; TRBD1 might be the D (5 bases). Germline-derived CDR1 and CDR2 are KGHSY and FQNENV. CDR3 size: 13 residues. Trimming removed 2 bases from V and 9 bases from J, with 14 bases in between. The CDR3 sequence is CASSQPDRIVQYF. The DNA of the CDR3 is TGTGCCAGCAGCCAACCTGACAGAATAGTGCAGTACTTC.

This clone appeared a single time. CDR3 in amino acids: CATRRGHNEQFF. The CDR3 nucleotides are TGTGCCACCCGCAGGGGACACAATGAGCAGTTCTTC. The chain links TRBV27 to TRBJ2-1, with D perhaps TRBD1 (6 bases). Germline V lookup: CDR1 MNHEY, CDR2 SMNVEV (reference sequence). V shed 10 bases and J shed 5 bases, with 12 bases lying between them. The CDR3 loop spans 12 amino acids.

The chain recombines TRBV28 with TRBJ1-2; TRBD1 matches at 7 bases. The J segment lost 8 bases and the V segment lost 7 bases, leaving 10 bases of the junction unmatched. Germline V CDR1 and CDR2: MDHEN, SYDVKM. This CDR3 contains 13 residues. The CDR3 DNA sequence: TGTGCCAGCACCGACAGGGAATCGTGGGGCTACACCTTC. Its translation: CASTDRESWGYTF.

This clone was detected only once. The J gene is TRBJ1-5, the V gene TRBV7-9; no firm D call. This CDR3 has 17 residues. V shed 1 base and J shed 4 bases, with 17 bases lying between them. Germline V gene sequence: CDR1 SEHNR, CDR2 FQNEAQ (reference sequence). The CDR3 bases are TGTGCCAGCAGCTTAGATGTTGGCGGAGCAATGAATCAGCCCCAGCATTTT. Protein: CASSLDVGGAMNQPQHF.

The chain combines TRBV5-1 with TRBJ1-3; TRBD1 matches 9 bases. The CDR3 covers 17 residues. J lost 4 bases, V lost 0 bases, and 8 bases had no gene match. Germline V CDR1 and CDR2: SGHRS, YFSETQ. For the CDR3, the DNA is TGCGCCAGCAGCTTGGGTGGGACAGGGCCGGGCGGAAACACCATATATTTT. Translation gives CASSLGGTGPGGNTIYF.